This entry concerns a single T cell receptor (beta chain). Its antigen is as yet unknown. TCRdb keeps only in-frame clones here, not all; method: immunoSEQ multiplex PCR. The sample has 150,000 to 200,000 clones, around nine tenths seen once; the top ten hold about 3.6%. The germline gives CDR1 MNHNS, CDR2 SASEGT. The germline V and J ends were trimmed by 2 bases and 7 bases, with 9 bases remaining between them. The CDR3 totals 13 residues. The record originates from a study of T cell responses to AZD1222 COVID-19 vaccine. Study-level points and caveats: Epitopes outside B.1.351 and B.1.1.7 mutated regions reportedly drew nearly half of spike TCRs. A mostly white British donor set with more females was recruited, and clonal diversity was possibly underestimated. Seropositive at baseline were only a handful of AZD1222 recipients. Increased Spike-specific TCR breadth and depth were observed after two AZD1222 doses.

The chain recombines TRBV6-1 with TRBJ1-5, with no clear D. The clonotype originates from an adult who received the MenACWY meningococcal vaccine as a control. This sample comprised peripheral blood, obtained 28 days after the second dose of the MenACWY control vaccine. Here the CDR3 DNA reads TGTGCCAGCAGTGAAACCCTCAAGCAGCCCCAGCATTTT. Encoded protein: CASSETLKQPQHF.